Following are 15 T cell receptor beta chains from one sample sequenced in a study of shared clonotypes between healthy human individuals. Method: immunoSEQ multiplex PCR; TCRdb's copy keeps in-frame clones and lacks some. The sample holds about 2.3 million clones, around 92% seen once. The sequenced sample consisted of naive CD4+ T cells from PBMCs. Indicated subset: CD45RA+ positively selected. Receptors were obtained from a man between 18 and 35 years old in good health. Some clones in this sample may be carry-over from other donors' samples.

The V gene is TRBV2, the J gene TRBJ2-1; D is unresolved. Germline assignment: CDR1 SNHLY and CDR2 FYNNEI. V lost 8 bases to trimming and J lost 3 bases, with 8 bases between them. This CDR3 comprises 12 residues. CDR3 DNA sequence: TGTGCCAGCGCGCTATTCTACAATGAGCAGTTCTTC. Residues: CASALFYNEQFF.

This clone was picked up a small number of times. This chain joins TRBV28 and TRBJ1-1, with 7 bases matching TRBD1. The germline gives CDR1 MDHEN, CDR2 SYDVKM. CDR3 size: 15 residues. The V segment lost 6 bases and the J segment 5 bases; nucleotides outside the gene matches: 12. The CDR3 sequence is CASRPLSGRGTEAFF. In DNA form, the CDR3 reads TGTGCCAGCAGGCCTTTATCGGGCAGGGGGACTGAAGCTTTCTTT.

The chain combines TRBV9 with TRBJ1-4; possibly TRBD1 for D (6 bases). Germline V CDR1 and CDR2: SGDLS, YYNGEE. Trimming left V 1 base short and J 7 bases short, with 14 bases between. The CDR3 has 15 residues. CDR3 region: CASSVTGTTGEKLFF. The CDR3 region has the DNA TGTGCCAGCAGCGTAACCGGGACAACGGGTGAAAAACTGTTTTTT.

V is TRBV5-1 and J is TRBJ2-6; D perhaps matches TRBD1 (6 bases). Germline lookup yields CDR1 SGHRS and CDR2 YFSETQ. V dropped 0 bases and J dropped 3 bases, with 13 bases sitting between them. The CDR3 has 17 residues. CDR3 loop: CASSLAPGDFGANVLTF. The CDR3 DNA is TGCGCCAGCAGCTTGGCCCCAGGGGATTTTGGGGCCAACGTCCTGACTTTC.

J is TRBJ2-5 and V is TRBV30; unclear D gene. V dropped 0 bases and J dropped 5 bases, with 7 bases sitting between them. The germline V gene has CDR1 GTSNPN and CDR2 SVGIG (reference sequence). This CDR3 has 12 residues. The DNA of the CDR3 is TGTGCCTGGAGTGTAAAAGGGGAGACCCAGTACTTC. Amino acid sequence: CAWSVKGETQYF. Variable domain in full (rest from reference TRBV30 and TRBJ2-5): SQTIHQWPATLVQPVGSPLSLECTVEGTSNPNLYWYRQAAGRGLQLLFYSVGIGQISSEVPQNLSASRPQDRQFILSSKKLLLSDSGFYLCAWSVKGETQYFGPGTRLLVL.

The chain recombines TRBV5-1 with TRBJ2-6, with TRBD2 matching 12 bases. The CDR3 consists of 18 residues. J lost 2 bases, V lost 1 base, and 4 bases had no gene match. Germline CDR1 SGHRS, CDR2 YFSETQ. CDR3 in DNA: TGCGCCAGCAGCTTGATGGCTAGCGGGAGGGCTGGGGCCAACGTCCTGACTTTC. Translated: CASSLMASGRAGANVLTF.

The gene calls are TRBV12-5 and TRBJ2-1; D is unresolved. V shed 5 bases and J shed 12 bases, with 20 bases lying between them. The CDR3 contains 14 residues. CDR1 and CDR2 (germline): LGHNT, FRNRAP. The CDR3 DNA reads TGTGCTAGTGGTCTCTTTAGGCCGGACGGCGGGCAGTTCTTC. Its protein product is CASGLFRPDGGQFF.

The CDR3 sequence: CASSGDRGYNRAFF. The DNA for the CDR3 is TGTGCCAGCAGTGGGGACAGGGGGTACAATCGCGCTTTCTTT. The gene calls are TRBV6-5 and TRBJ1-1; 11 bases fit TRBD1. There are 14 residues in the CDR3. Per the germline V gene, CDR1 is MNHEY and CDR2 is SVGAGI. Trimming at V came to 5 bases and at J to 11 bases, leaving 10 bases not matched to a gene.

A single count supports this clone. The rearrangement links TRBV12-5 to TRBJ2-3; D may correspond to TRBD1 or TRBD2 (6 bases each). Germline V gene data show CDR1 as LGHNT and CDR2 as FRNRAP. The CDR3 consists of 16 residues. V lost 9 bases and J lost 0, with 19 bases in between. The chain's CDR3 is CASLGGKGGSTDTQYF. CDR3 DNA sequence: TGTGCTAGCCTAGGGGGGAAGGGGGGCAGCACAGATACGCAGTATTTT.

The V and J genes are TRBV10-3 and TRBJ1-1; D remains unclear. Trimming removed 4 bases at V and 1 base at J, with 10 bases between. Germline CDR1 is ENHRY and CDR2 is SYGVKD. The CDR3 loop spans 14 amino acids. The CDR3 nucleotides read TGTGCCATCAGTGCCCTATTGGGGAACACTGAAGCTTTCTTT. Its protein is CAISALLGNTEAFF.

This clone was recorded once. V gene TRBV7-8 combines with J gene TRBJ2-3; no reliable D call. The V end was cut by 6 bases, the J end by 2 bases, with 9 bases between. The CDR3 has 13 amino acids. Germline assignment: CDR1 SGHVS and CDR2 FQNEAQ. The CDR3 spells CASRKKITDTQYF. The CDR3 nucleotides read TGTGCCAGCAGAAAGAAGATCACAGATACGCAGTATTTT.

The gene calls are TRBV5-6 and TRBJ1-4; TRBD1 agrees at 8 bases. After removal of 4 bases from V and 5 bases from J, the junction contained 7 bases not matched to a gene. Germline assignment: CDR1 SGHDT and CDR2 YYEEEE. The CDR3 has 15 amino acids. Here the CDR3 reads CASSGPQGGNEKLFF. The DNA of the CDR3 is TGTGCCAGCAGCGGACCACAGGGGGGCAATGAAAAACTGTTTTTT.

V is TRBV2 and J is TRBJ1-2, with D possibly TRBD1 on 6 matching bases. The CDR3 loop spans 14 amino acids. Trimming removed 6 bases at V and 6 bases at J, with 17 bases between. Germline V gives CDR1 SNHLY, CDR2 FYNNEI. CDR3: CASRELQGLHGYTF. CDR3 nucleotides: TGTGCCAGCAGGGAACTTCAGGGGCTCCATGGCTACACCTTC.

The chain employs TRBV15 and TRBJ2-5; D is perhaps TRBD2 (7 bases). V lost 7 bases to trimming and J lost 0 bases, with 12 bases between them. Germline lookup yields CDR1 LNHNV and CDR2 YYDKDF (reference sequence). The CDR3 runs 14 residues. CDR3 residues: CATTGGGDQETQYF. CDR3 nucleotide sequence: TGTGCCACCACCGGAGGGGGGGACCAAGAGACCCAGTACTTC.

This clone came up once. The CDR3 is CASGLGTSPNNEQFF. DNA of the CDR3: TGTGCTAGTGGCCTCGGGACTAGCCCTAACAATGAGCAGTTCTTC. The rearrangement uses TRBV12-5 and TRBJ2-1; 9 nucleotides match TRBD2. CDR1 and CDR2 from the germline V gene are LGHNT and FRNRAP. V gave up 6 bases and J gave up 5 bases; unmatched junction bases: 8. The CDR3 covers 15 residues.